A selection of T cell receptor beta chains follows, all from one sample in a study of blood T cell repertoires in COVID-19. The assay was immunoSEQ multiplex PCR, and TCRdb's table has in-frame clones only and misses some. The sample contains about 120,000 clones, 86% of which appear only once. Material: peripheral blood. All receptors come from a man aged 35 to 55 with acute or convalescent COVID-19. CDR3s include the opening cysteine and the closing phenylalanine or tryptophan. The order of the fields is clone size, J gene, D gene, V gene, CDR3 DNA, CDR3 protein. A D gene is named only where the DNA matches it firmly. For some rows the clone size is stated as once, few or many, or as a class when expanded; others skip it.

.	TRBJ1-6	.	TRBV30	TGTGCCTGGAGTATACTTTTCAATTCACCCCTCCACTTT	CAWSILFNSPLHF
.	TRBJ2-3	TRBD2	TRBV4-2	TGTGCCAGCAGCCAAGTGTCGCGGGGGAGCACAGATACGCAGTATTTT	CASSQVSRGSTDTQYF
.	TRBJ1-3	TRBD1	TRBV30	TGTGCCTTGACAGGGACCCACTCTGGAAACACCATATATTTT	CALTGTHSGNTIYF
.	TRBJ2-2	TRBD2	TRBV30	TGTGCCTGGTCGCTAGCGGGAGTTAGGACCGGGGAGCTGTTTTTT	CAWSLAGVRTGELFF
.	TRBJ2-5	TRBD2	TRBV9	TGTGCCAGCAGCGTAGGGGCTAGCGGGACTCTACAAGAGACCCAGTACTTC	CASSVGASGTLQETQYF
.	TRBJ1-1	.	TRBV6-5	TGTGCCAGCAGATGGGCTGGGACTGAAGCTTTCTTT	CASRWAGTEAFF
.	TRBJ1-2	TRBD1	TRBV6-1	TGTGCCAGCAGTGAATCTCGAGGGACAGGGCAAGGTGGCTACACCTTC	CASSESRGTGQGGYTF
.	TRBJ2-1	TRBD1	TRBV5-1	TGCGCCAGCAGCCCCCCGAGGGACAGGGTCGGAAATGAGCAGTTCTTC	CASSPPRDRVGNEQFF
few	TRBJ2-1	TRBD1	TRBV5-6	TGTGCCAGCAGCCCTTGGACAGGGACCCACAATGAGCAGTTCTTC	CASSPWTGTHNEQFF
.	TRBJ2-7	TRBD2	TRBV5-4	TGTGCCAGCAGCGGGCCAGGACTAGCGGGTGTCCCCCTCCGCGAGCAGTACTTC	CASSGPGLAGVPLREQYF
few	TRBJ1-1	TRBD1	TRBV6-6	TGTGCCAGCAGTTCCCCGGGACAGACTGAAGCTTTCTTT	CASSSPGQTEAFF
few	TRBJ2-2	.	TRBV21-1	TGTGCCAGCAGCATAGGAGGGACGGCCGCCGTGACCGGGGAGCTGTTTTTT	CASSIGGTAAVTGELFF
.	TRBJ2-7	TRBD2	TRBV6-6	TGTGCCAGCAGGGGTTCGTGGCGGGAGGGTGAGCAGTACTTC	CASRGSWREGEQYF
few	TRBJ2-3	.	TRBV7-9	TGTGCCAGCAGCCCCCCTAGCGTAGATACGCAGTATTTT	CASSPPSVDTQYF
.	TRBJ2-3	TRBD2	TRBV3-1/TRBV3-2	TGTGCCAGCAGCCAGTACGGAGTTAGCGGGAGGGAAACAGATACGCAGTATTTT	CASSQYGVSGRETDTQYF
.	TRBJ1-4	.	TRBV5-4	TGTGCCAGCAGCTTGAAAGGGGAAGGCGAAAAACTGTTTTTT	CASSLKGEGEKLFF
.	TRBJ2-7	.	TRBV30	TGTGCCTGGAGTGTAGGGGGTAAACCCTTCGAGCAGTACTTC	CAWSVGGKPFEQYF
.	TRBJ2-1	.	TRBV9	TGTGCCAGCAGCGGGAGGACCATTAGCTACAATGAGCAGTTCTTC	CASSGRTISYNEQFF
.	TRBJ1-1	.	TRBV29-1	TGCAGCGTAAACAGGTACATGAACACTGAAGCTTTCTTT	CSVNRYMNTEAFF
.	TRBJ1-5	TRBD1	TRBV2	TGTGCCAGCAGTCCACAGGGGGGTCAGCCCCAGCATTTT	CASSPQGGQPQHF
.	TRBJ1-2	.	TRBV2	TGTGCCAGCAGTCCCGGTTTTGTGACGGGAGGCTACACCTTC	CASSPGFVTGGYTF
.	TRBJ1-3	.	TRBV9	TGTGCCAGCAGCGTAGGAGCCTCGAAGGGAAACACCATATATTTT	CASSVGASKGNTIYF
.	TRBJ1-1	TRBD1	TRBV18	TGTGCCAGCTCACCACCGATCCCGGGACAGGGCATTACTGAAGCTTTCTTT	CASSPPIPGQGITEAFF
.	TRBJ1-5	.	TRBV2	TGTGCCAGCAGCCAATACAGGACGGGTCAGCCCCAGCATTTT	CASSQYRTGQPQHF
once	TRBJ1-2	TRBD1	TRBV5-1	TGCGCCAGCAGCTTGGGGGACAGGGGGCGTTCGTTGAACACCTTC	CASSLGDRGRSLNTF
once	TRBJ1-2	TRBD1	TRBV5-1	TGCGCCAGCAGGTTGGGACAGAATTATGGCTACACCTTC	CASRLGQNYGYTF
.	TRBJ1-2	.	TRBV12-3/TRBV12-4	TGTGCCAGCAGTTTATATTCTGGCTACACCTTC	CASSLYSGYTF
.	TRBJ2-5	.	TRBV7-8	TGTGCCAGCAAACAGGAAGAGACCCAGTACTTC	CASKQEETQYF
.	TRBJ2-2	TRBD2	TRBV5-1	TGCGCCAGCAGCCCCACCCCGGGGGGGGCCACCGGGGAGCTGTTTTTT	CASSPTPGGATGELFF
.	TRBJ2-7	TRBD2	TRBV7-7	TGTGCCAGCAGCAGGGGAGCGGGAGGGCTGGGCGACGAGCAGTACTTC	CASSRGAGGLGDEQYF
.	TRBJ2-3	.	TRBV10-3	TGTGCCATCAGTGAGTCGATAGCTCAAGATACGCAGTATTTT	CAISESIAQDTQYF
.	TRBJ1-1	.	TRBV7-9	TGTGCCAGCAGCGTGCGGGCGGGGGCAGGGAACACTGAAGCTTTCTTT	CASSVRAGAGNTEAFF
few	TRBJ2-3	.	TRBV5-6	TGTGCCAGCAGCTTGAACCTAGCCACAGATACGCAGTATTTT	CASSLNLATDTQYF
.	TRBJ1-6	.	TRBV3-1/TRBV3-2	TGTGCCAGCAGCCAAGGAGGTCCTCCTTCACCCCTCCACTTT	CASSQGGPPSPLHF
.	TRBJ2-1	TRBD1	TRBV6-5	TGTTCCTGCATAGGCGCAGGGGGCTTTGAGCAGTTCTTC	CSCIGAGGFEQFF
once	TRBJ1-2	.	TRBV27	TGTGCCAGCAGTTTAGCGGACAGCAACTATGGCTACACCTTC	CASSLADSNYGYTF
.	TRBJ2-1	TRBD2	TRBV9	TGTGCCAGCAGCCTAACCGGGACTAGCGCCGCCAATGAGCAGTTCTTC	CASSLTGTSAANEQFF
.	TRBJ1-1	.	TRBV7-3	TGTGCCAGCAGCTTAACAGGCAGGGCTGAAGCTTTCTTT	CASSLTGRAEAFF
.	TRBJ1-2	TRBD1	TRBV9	TGTGCCAGCAGCGGAACCCCGGACAGGGATCCAGAGGGCTACACCTTC	CASSGTPDRDPEGYTF
.	TRBJ1-1	TRBD1	TRBV30	TGTGCCACGGACAGGGGTCGGGCCACTGAAGCTTTCTTT	CATDRGRATEAFF